This TCR beta chain stems from a study of graft-versus-host responses after intestinal transplantation. Study-wide results and caveats: Early post-transplant HvG declines were associated with peak circulating GvH clone levels.

This clone appeared a few times. Plating combined 200,000 CFSE-labeled responder cells with 200,000 irradiated, violet-dye-labeled stimulator cells. The protocol was immunoSEQ multiplex PCR, while the TCRdb copy is restricted to in-frame clones and leaves out a portion. Of tens of thousands of clones listed, 30% to 40% are singletons. From germline, CDR1 is SGHTA and CDR2 FQGTGA. The CDR3 contains 14 residues. V was shortened by 5 bases and J by 0 bases, with 10 bases between the two germline ends. The origin of this receptor is a human patient who received an intestinal transplant. The sample was alloreactive CD8+ T cells from a mixed lymphocyte reaction culture, taken before intestinal transplant. Specified subset: CFSE-low proliferating T cells sorted from approximately 6-day pre-transplant mixed lymphocyte reaction (GvH or HvG direction). The chain carries TRBV7-3 and TRBJ1-1, with D hard to call. CDR3 bases: TGTGCCAGCAGCGAAGGGATTTTGAACACTGAAGCTTTCTTT. It is translated as CASSEGILNTEAFF.